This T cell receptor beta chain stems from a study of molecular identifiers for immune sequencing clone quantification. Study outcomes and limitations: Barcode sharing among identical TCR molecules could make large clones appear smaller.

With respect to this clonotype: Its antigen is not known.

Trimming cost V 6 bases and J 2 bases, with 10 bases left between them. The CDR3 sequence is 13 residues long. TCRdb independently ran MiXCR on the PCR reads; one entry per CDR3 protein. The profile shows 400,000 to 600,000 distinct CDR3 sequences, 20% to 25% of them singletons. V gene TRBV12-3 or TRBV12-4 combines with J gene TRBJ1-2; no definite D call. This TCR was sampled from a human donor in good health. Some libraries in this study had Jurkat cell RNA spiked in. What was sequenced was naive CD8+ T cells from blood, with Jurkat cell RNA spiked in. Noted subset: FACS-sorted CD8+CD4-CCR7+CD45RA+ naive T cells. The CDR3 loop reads CASSPTRNYGYTF. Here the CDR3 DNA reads TGTGCCAGCAGCCCGACAAGAAACTATGGCTACACCTTC.